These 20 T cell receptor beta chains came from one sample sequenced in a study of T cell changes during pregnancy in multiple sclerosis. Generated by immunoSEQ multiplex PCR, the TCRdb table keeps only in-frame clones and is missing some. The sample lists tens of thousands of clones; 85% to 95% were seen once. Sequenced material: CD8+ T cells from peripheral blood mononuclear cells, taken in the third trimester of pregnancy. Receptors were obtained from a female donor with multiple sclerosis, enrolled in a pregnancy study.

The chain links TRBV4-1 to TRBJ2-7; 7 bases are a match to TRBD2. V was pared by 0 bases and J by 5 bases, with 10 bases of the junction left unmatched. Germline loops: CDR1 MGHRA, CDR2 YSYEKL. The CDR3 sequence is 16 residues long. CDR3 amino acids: CASSQDSGGRMDEQYF. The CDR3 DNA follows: TGCGCCAGCAGCCAAGATTCGGGCGGGAGAATGGACGAGCAGTACTTC.

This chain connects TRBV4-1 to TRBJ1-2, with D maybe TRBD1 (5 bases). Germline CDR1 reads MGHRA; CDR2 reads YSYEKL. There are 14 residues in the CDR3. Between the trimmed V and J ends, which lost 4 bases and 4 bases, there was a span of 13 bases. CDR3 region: CASSPKSQVYGYTF. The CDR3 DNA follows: TGCGCCAGCAGCCCCAAATCACAGGTCTATGGCTACACCTTC.

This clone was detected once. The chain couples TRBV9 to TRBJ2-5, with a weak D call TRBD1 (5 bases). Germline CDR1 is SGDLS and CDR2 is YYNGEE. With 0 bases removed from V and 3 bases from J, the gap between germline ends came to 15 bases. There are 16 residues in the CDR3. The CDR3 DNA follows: TGTGCCAGCAGCGTAGGGGGCACAGCGACAAAAGAGACCCAGTACTTC. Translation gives CASSVGGTATKETQYF.

CDR3 nucleotides: TGTGCCAGCAGCCCATCGGACAGGGCGACCTATGGCTACACCTTC. Amino acids: CASSPSDRATYGYTF. The chain uses TRBV7-9 and TRBJ1-2, with 8 nucleotides matching TRBD1. The length of the CDR3 is 15 residues. Germline V gene sequence: CDR1 SEHNR, CDR2 FQNEAQ (reference sequence). V lost 5 bases and J lost 4; bases outside the gene matches: 9. The whole variable domain, filled in from reference TRBV7-9 and TRBJ1-2, reads DTGVSQNPRHKITKRGQNVTFRCDPISEHNRLYWYRQTLGQGPEFLTYFQNEAQLEKSRLLSDRFSAERPKGSFSTLEIQRTEQGDSAMYLCASSPSDRATYGYTFGSGTRLTVV.

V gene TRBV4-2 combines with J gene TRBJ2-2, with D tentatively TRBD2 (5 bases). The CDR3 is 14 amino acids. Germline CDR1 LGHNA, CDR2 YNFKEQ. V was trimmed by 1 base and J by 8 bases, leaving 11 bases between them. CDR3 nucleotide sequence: TGTGCCAGCAGCCAAGGGACTTTAGGGGGGGAGCTGTTTTTT. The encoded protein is CASSQGTLGGELFF.

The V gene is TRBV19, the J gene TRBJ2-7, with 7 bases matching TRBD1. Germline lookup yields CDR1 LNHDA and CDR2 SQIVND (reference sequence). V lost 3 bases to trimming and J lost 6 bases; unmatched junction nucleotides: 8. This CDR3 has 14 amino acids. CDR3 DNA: TGTGCCAGTAGTATTGAGGGGGCGACTCTCGAGCAGTACTTC. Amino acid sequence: CASSIEGATLEQYF.

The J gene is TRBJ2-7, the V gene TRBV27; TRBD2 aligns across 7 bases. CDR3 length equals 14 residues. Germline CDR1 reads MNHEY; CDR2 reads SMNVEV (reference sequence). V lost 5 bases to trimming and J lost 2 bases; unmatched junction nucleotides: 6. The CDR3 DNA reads TGTGCCAGCAGTCTTCTAGCGGAGGCCTACGAGCAGTACTTC. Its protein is CASSLLAEAYEQYF.

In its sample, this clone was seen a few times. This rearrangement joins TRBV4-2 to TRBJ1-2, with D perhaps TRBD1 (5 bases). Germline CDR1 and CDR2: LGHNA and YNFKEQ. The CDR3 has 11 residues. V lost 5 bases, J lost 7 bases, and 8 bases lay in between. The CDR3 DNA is TGTGCCAGCAGCGGAGGGGTTGGCTACACCTTC. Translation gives CASSGGVGYTF.

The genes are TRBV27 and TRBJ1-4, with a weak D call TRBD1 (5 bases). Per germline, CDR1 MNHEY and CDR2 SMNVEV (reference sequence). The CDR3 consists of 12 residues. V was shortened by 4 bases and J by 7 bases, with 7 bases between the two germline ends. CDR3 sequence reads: CASSYRGEKLFF. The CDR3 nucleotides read TGTGCCAGCAGTTATAGGGGTGAAAAACTGTTTTTT.

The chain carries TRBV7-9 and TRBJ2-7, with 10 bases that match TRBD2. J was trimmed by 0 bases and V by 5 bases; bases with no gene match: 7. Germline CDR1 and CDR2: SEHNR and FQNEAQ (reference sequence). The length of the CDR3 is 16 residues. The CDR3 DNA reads TGTGCCAGCAGCCTTAGCGGGAGGACGAGCTCCTACGAGCAGTACTTC. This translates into CASSLSGRTSSYEQYF.

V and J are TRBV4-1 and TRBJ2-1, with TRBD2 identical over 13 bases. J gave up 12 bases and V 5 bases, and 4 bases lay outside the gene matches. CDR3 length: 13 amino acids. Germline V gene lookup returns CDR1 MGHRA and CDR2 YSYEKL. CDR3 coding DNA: TGCGCCAGCAGCTTGGGACTAGCGGGAACGCAGTTCTTC. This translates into CASSLGLAGTQFF.

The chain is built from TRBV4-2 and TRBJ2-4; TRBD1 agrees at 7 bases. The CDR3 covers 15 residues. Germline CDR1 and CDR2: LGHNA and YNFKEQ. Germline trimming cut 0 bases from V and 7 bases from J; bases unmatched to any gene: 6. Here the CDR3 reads CASSQDLTGNNIQYF. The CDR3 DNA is TGTGCCAGCAGCCAAGACCTGACAGGGAATAACATTCAGTACTTC.

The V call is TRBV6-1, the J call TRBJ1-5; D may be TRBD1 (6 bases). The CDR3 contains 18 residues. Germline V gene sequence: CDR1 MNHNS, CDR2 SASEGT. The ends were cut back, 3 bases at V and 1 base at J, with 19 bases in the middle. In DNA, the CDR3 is TGTGCCAGCAGTGACTGGGGGCGCGGCCGATTGAGCAATCAGCCCCAGCATTTT. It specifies CASSDWGRGRLSNQPQHF.

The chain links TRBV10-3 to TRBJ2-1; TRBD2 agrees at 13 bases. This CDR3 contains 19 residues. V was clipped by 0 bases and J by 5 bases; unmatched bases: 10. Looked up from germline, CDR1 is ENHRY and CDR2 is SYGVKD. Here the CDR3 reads CAISESPGTSGVAHNEQFF. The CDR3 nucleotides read TGTGCCATCAGTGAGTCCCCCGGGACTAGCGGGGTGGCCCACAATGAGCAGTTCTTC.

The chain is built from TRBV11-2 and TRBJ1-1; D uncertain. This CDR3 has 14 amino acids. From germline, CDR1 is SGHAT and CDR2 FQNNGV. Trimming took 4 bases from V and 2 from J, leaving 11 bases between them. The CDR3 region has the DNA TGTGCCAGCAGCTCACTAACAAAAAACACTGAAGCTTTCTTT. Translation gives CASSSLTKNTEAFF.

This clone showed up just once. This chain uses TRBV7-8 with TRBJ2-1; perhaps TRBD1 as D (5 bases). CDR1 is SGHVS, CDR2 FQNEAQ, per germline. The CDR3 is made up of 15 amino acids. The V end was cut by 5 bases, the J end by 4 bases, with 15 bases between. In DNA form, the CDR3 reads TGTGCCAGCAGCAAAACCCCAGGGAAATACAATGAGCAGTTCTTC. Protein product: CASSKTPGKYNEQFF.

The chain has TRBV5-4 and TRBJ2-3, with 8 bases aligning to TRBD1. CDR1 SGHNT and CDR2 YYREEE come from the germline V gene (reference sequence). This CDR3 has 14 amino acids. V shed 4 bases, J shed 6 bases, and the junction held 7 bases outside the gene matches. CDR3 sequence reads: CASSAHNRGDTQYF. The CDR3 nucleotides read TGTGCCAGCAGCGCTCACAACAGGGGGGATACGCAGTATTTT.

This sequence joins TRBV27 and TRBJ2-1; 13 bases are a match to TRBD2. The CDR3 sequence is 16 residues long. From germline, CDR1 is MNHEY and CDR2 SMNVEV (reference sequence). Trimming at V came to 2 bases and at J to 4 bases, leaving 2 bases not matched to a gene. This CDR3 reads CASSLGTSGTYNEQFF. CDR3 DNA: TGTGCCAGCAGTTTAGGGACTAGCGGGACTTACAATGAGCAGTTCTTC.

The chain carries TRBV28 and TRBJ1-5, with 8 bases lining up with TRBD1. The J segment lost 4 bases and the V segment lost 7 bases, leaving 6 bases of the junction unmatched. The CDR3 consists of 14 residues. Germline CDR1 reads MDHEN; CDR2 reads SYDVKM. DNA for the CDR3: TGTGCCAGCATCCCAGGGGGCCTTAATCAGCCCCAGCATTTT. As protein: CASIPGGLNQPQHF.

CDR3 amino acids: CASSIQQGGRLEAFF. CDR3 nucleotide sequence: TGTGCCAGTAGTATCCAACAGGGAGGGAGGCTTGAAGCTTTCTTT. This chain connects TRBV19 to TRBJ1-1, with D possibly being TRBD1 (6 bases). CDR1 is LNHDA, CDR2 SQIVND, per germline (reference sequence). Deletions cut 3 bases from V and 7 bases from J, with 18 bases between. This CDR3 is 15 amino acids long.